This T cell receptor (beta chain) is drawn from a study of human T cells and chemical hapten exposure. About the study: TCR yields differed between samples (mainly from small differences in pooled library volume).

Sample time point: patch test 1, 2 weeks after DPC sensitization. Sample treatment: therapeutic diphenylcyclopropenone sensitization with weekly scalp DPC. Participating donors were patients with alopecia, aged 18 to 70 years, considered appropriate candidates for DPC. From whole blood left unfractionated, total RNA was extracted. The CDR3 runs to 16 residues. After removal of 0 bases from V and 5 bases from J, the junction contained 8 bases not matched to a gene. In germline, CDR1 is SGDLS, CDR2 YYNGEE. How the authors handled the data: The median was around 91,000 TCRs per sample, ranging about 20,000 to 700,000. TCRdb fed the RACE reads into MiXCR, producing one record per CDR3 protein. These V and J calls derive from TCRdb rather than the authors' analysis. Of roughly 180,000 distinct CDR3 sequences listed, 20% to 25% were seen once; the top ten hold under 8.5%.

The specimen comprised whole blood, sampled in connection with sensitization to the hapten diphenylcyclopropenone (DPC). V and J are TRBV9 and TRBJ2-1, with 7 bases that match TRBD2. The source is a woman aged 45-65 years with alopecia areata. Some clones in this sample may be carry-over from other donors' samples. CDR3 residues: CASSVALAANNNEQFF. The DNA of the CDR3 is TGTGCCAGCAGCGTAGCTCTAGCGGCAAACAACAATGAGCAGTTCTTC.